The present entry profiles one T cell receptor (beta chain) with its context. In its sample, this clonotype was seen many times. Its antigen target is currently unknown. A read error may account for a junction end that differs from germline. Preparation of the library involved PCR. Sequencing relied on an Illumina HiSeq 2500. TCR library preparation used molecular barcoding, with unique molecular identifiers applied to normalize quantification of the TCRbeta repertoire. TCRdb itself trimmed the public reads at Q25 with fastp, ran MiXCR and retained productive beta chains. Every distinct CDR3 protein forms one entry, paired with its most common genes and DNA. Recorded for this sample are 400,000 to 450,000 distinct CDR3 sequences; around two fifths of them occurred a single time. Of the sample, roughly 27% falls within the top ten clones. The treatment or condition label corresponds to: allogeneic hematopoietic cell transplantation with graft depleted of TCRalphabeta T cells and CD19 B cells. The children who served as transplant recipients had been given grafts of TCRalphabeta/CD19-depleted allogeneic hematopoietic cells.

These data belong to a study of T-cell reconstitution after alpha-beta-depleted transplantation in children (dated by TCRdb to the mid-2010s). Describing the broader study: Using TCR repertoire profiling, the study followed T-cell immune reconstitution in a quantitative way in children after TCRalphabeta/CD19-depleted allogeneic hematopoietic cell transplantation.

The investigation overall reported the following: Over subsequent months, a decline in hyperexpanded clone frequencies was noted, and after one year, T-cell counts and TCRbeta diversity were mostly ascribed to newly produced T cells. The high TCRbeta diversity at day 60 in some patients was ascribed to recipient T cells and intrathymic progenitors that had survived conditioning. The apparently early recovery of alphabetaT-cell counts about two months after transplant reportedly depended on only several hundred rapidly expanded clones that came from non-depleted graft cells.

The sequencing used PBMCs, collected before TCRalphabeta/CD19-depleted stem cell transplant. The TCR sequence derives from a girl aged 2 to 9 with aplastic anemia, due to receive a stem cell transplant.

Here is the DNA: TGCGCCAGCAGCCCCCCGGGAGAGACCCAGTACTTC. Translated, this gives CASSPPGETQYF. In this chain, TRBV18 is recombined with TRBJ2-5; too little of a D gene remains to name it. For CDR1 and CDR2, the germline V gene lists KGHSH and LQKENI. From the cysteine up to the phenylalanine, the CDR3 has a length of 12 residues. CDR3 DNA is the only sequence kept; it has 36 bases, read in frame from the first base.